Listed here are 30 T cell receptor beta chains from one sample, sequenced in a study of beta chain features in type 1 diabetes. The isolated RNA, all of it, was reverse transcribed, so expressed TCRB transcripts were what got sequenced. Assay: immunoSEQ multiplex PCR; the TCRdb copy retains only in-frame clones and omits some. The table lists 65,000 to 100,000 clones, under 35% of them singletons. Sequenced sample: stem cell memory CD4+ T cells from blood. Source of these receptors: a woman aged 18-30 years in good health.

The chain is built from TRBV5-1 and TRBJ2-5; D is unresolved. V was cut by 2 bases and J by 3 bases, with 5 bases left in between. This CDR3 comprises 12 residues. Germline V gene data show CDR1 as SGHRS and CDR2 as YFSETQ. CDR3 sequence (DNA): TGCGCCAGCAGCTTCCAGGAAGAGACCCAGTACTTC. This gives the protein CASSFQEETQYF.

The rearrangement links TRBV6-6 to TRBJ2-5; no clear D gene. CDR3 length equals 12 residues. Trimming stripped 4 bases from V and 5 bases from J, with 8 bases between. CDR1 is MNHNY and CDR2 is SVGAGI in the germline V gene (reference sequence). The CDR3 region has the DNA TGTGCCAGCAGTTCGGTCGGGGAGACCCAGTACTTC. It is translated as CASSSVGETQYF.

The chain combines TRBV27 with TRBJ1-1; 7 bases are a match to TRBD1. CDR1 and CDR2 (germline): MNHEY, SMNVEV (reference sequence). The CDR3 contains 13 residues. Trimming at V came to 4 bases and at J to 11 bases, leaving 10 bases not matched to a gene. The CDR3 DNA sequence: TGTGCCAGCAGTTCGGACAGGTTAGAAGGCGCTTTCTTT. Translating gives CASSSDRLEGAFF.

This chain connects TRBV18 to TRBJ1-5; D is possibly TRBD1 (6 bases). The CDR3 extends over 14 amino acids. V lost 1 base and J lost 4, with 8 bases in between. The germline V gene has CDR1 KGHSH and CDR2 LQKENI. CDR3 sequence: CASSPRQENQPQHF. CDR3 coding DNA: TGTGCCAGCTCACCACGACAGGAAAATCAGCCCCAGCATTTT.

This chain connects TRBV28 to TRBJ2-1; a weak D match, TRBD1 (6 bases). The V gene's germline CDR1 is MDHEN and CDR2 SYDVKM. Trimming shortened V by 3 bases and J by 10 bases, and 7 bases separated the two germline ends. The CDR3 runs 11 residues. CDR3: CASSFGTEQFF. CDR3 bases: TGTGCCAGCAGTTTTGGGACAGAGCAGTTCTTC.

The CDR3 reads CASSVPTEDYGYTF. The CDR3 DNA reads TGTGCCAGCAGTGTCCCGACAGAAGACTATGGCTACACCTTC. V gene TRBV5-4 combines with J gene TRBJ1-2, with D possibly matching TRBD1 (5 bases). Per germline, CDR1 SGHNT and CDR2 YYREEE (reference sequence). The CDR3 is 14 amino acids. Trimming pared 5 bases from V and 3 bases from J, leaving 14 bases between.

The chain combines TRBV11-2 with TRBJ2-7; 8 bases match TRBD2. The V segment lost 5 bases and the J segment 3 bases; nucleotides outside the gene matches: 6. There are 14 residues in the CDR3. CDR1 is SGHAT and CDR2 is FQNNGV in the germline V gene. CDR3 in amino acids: CASSLTSGLYEQYF. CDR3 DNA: TGTGCCAGCAGCCTTACTAGCGGTCTCTACGAGCAGTACTTC.

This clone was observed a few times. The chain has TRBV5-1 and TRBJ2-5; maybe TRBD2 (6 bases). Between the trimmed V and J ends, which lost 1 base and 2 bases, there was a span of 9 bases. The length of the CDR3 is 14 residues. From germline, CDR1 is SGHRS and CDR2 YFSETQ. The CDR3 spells CASSLFSGQETQYF. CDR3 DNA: TGCGCCAGCAGCTTGTTTAGCGGACAAGAGACCCAGTACTTC.

The CDR3: CASSFGGADTQYF. The CDR3 region has the DNA TGTGCCAGCAGCTTTGGGGGGGCAGATACGCAGTATTTT. The genes are TRBV7-8 and TRBJ2-3, with 7 nucleotides matching TRBD2. J gave up 4 bases and V 3 bases, and 1 base lay outside the gene matches. CDR3 length: 13 residues. Germline V gene sequence: CDR1 SGHVS, CDR2 FQNEAQ.

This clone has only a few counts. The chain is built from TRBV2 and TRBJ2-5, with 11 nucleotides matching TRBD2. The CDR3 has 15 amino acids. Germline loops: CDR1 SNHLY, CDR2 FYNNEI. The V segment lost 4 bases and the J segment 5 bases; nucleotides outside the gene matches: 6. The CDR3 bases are TGTGCCAGCAGTGGGGCTAGCGGGGGGACGGAGACCCAGTACTTC. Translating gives CASSGASGGTETQYF.

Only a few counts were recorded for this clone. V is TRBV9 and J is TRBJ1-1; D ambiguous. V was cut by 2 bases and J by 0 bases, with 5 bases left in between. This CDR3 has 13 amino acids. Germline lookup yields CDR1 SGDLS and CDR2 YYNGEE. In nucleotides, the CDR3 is TGTGCCAGCAGCGTTTTAGTGAACACTGAAGCTTTCTTT. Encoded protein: CASSVLVNTEAFF.

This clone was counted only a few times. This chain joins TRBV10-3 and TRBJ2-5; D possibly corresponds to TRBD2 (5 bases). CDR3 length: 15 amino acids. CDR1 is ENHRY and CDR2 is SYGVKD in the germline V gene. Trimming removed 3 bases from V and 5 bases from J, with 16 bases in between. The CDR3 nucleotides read TGTGCCATCAGTGAAAGGGAGCGCGGGTCGGAGACCCAGTACTTC. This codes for CAISERERGSETQYF.

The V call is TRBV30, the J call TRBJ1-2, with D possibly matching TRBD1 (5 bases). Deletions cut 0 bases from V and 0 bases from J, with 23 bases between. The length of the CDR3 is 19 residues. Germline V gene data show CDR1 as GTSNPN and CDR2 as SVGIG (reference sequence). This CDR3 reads CAWSVGIQGLTSPNYGYTF. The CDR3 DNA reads TGTGCCTGGAGTGTAGGGATCCAGGGTTTGACGTCCCCTAACTATGGCTACACCTTC.

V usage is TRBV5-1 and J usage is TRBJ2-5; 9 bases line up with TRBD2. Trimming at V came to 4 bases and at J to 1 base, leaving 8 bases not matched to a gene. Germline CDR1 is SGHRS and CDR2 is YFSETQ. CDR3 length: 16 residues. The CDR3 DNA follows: TGCGCCAGCAGCGCGTATAGCGGGAGTTCCCAAGAGACCCAGTACTTC. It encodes CASSAYSGSSQETQYF.

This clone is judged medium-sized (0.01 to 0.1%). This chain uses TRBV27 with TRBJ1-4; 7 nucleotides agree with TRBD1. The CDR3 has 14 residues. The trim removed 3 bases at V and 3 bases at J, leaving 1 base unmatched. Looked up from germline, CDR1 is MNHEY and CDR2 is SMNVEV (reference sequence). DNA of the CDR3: TGTGCCAGCAGTTTCCAGGGGGCTAATGAAAAACTGTTTTTT. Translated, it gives CASSFQGANEKLFF.

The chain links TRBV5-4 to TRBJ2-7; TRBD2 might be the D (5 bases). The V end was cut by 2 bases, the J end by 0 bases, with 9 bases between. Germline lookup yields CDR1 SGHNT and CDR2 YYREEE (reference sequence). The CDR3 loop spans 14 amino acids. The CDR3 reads CASSFSGNSYEQYF. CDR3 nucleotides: TGTGCCAGCAGCTTCAGCGGAAACTCCTACGAGCAGTACTTC.

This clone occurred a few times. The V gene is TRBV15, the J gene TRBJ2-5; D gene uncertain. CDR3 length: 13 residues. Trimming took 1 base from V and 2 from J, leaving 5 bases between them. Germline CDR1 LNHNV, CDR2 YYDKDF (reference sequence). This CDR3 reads CATSRAIQETQYF. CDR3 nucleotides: TGTGCCACCAGCAGAGCTATACAAGAGACCCAGTACTTC.

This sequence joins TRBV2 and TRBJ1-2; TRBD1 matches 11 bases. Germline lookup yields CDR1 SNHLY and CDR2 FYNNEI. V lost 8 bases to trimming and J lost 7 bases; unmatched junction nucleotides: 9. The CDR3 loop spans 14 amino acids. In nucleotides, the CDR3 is TGTGCCAGCGGCGAGGAGGGACAGGGGGTTGGCTACACCTTC. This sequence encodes CASGEEGQGVGYTF. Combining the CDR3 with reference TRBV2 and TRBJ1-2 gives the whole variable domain EPEVTQTPSHQVTQMGQEVILRCVPISNHLYFYWYRQILGQKVEFLVSFYNNEISEKSEIFDDQFSVERPDGSNFTLKIRSTKLEDSAMYFCASGEEGQGVGYTFGSGTRLTVV.

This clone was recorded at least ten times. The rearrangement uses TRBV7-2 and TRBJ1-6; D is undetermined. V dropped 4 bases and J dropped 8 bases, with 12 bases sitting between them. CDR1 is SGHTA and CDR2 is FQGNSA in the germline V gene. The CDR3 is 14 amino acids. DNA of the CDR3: TGTGCCAGCAGCTCACAGCTTTTGGATTCACCCCTCCACTTT. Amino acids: CASSSQLLDSPLHF.

The CDR3 DNA sequence: TGTGCCAGCAGCTTAGACAGCAGTAATGAAAAACTGTTTTTT. It encodes CASSLDSSNEKLFF. The J gene is TRBJ1-4, the V gene TRBV7-6; D uncertain. This CDR3 has 14 amino acids. Germline V CDR1 and CDR2: SGHVS, FNYEAQ. Trimming took off 1 base at V and 4 bases at J, with 7 bases between the two ends.

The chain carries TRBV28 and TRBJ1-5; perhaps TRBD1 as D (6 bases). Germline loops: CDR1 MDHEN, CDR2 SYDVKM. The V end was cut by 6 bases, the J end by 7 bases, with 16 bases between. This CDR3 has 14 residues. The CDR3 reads CASRTNRDLQPQHF. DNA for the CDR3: TGTGCCAGCAGGACGAACAGGGATCTCCAGCCCCAGCATTTT. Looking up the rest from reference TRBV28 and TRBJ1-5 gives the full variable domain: DVKVTQSSRYLVKRTGEKVFLECVQDMDHENMFWYRQDPGLGLRLIYFSYDVKMKEKGDIPEGYSVSREKKERFSLILESASTNQTSMYLCASRTNRDLQPQHFGDGTRLSIL.

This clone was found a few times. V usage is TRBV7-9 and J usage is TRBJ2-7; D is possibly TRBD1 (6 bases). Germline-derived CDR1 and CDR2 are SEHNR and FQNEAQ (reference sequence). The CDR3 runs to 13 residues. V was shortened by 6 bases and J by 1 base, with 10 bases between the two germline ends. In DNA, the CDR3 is TGTGCCAGCAGAACTACAGGGTCCTACGAGCAGTACTTC. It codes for CASRTTGSYEQYF. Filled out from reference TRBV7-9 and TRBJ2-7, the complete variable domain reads DTGVSQNPRHKITKRGQNVTFRCDPISEHNRLYWYRQTLGQGPEFLTYFQNEAQLEKSRLLSDRFSAERPKGSFSTLEIQRTEQGDSAMYLCASRTTGSYEQYFGPGTRLTVT.

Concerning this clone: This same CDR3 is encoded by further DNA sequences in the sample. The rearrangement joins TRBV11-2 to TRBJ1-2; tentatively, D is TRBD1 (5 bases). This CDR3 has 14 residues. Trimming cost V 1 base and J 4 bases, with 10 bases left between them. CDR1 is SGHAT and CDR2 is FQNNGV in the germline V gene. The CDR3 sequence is CASSLGGQGYGYTF. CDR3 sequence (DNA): TGTGCCAGCAGCTTAGGGGGCCAGGGCTATGGCTACACCTTC.

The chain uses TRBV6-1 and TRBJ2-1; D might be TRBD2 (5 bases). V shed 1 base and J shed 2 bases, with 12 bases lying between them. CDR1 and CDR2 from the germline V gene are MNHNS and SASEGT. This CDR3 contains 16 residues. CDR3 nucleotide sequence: TGTGCCAGCAGTGAAGGGGGAGTTTCTCCCTACAATGAGCAGTTCTTC. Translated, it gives CASSEGGVSPYNEQFF.

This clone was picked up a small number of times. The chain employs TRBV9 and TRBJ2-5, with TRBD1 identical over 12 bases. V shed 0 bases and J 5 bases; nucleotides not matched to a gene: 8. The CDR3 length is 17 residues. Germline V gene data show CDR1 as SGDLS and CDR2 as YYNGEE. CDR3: CASSVGAGTGGGETQYF. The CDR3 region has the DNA TGTGCCAGCAGCGTAGGTGCTGGGACAGGGGGCGGGGAGACCCAGTACTTC.

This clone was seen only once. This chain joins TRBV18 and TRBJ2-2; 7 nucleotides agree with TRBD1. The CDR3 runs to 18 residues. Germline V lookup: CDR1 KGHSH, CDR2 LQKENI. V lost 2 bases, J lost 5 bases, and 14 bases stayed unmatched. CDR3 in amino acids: CASSPFDEGAVGTGELFF. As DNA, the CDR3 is TGTGCCAGCTCACCATTCGACGAGGGGGCAGTTGGGACCGGGGAGCTGTTTTTT.

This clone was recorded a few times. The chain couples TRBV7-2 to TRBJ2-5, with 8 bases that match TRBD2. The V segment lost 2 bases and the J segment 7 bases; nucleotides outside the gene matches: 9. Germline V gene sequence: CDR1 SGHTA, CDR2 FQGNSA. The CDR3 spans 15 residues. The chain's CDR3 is CASSLTGGALGTQYF. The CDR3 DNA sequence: TGTGCCAGCAGCTTAACCGGGGGGGCCCTGGGGACCCAGTACTTC.

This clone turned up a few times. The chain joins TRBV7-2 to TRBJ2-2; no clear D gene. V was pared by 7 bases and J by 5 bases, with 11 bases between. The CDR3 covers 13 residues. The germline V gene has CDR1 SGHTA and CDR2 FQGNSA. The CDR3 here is CASTHRVTGELFF. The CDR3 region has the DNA TGTGCCAGCACTCACCGAGTTACCGGGGAGCTGTTTTTT. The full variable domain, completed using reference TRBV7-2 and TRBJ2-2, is GAGVSQSPSNKVTEKGKDVELRCDPISGHTALYWYRQSLGQGLEFLIYFQGNSAPDKSGLPSDRFSAERTGGSVSTLTIQRTQQEDSAVYLCASTHRVTGELFFGEGSRLTVL.

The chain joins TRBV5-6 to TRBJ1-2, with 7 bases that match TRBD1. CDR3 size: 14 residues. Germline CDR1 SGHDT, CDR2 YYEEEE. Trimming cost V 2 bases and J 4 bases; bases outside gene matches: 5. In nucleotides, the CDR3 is TGTGCCAGCAGCTTCAGAAGGGGGCTCTATGGCTACACCTTC. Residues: CASSFRRGLYGYTF.

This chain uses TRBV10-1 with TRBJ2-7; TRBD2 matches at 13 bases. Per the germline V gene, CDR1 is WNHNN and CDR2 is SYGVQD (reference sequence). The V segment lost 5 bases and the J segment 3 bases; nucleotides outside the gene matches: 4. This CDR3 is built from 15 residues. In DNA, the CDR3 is TGCGCCAGCAGTTACGGACTAGCGGGAGACTACGAGCAGTACTTC. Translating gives CASSYGLAGDYEQYF.